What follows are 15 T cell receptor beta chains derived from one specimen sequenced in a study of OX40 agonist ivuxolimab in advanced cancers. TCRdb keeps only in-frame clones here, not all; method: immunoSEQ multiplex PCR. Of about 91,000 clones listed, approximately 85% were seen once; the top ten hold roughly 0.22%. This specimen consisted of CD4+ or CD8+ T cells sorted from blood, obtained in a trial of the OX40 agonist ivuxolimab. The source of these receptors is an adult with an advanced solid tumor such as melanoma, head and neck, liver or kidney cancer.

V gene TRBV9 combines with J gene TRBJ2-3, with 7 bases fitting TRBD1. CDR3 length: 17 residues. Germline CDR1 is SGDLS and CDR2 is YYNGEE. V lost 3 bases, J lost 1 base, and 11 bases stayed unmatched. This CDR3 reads CASSARTGVHGTDTQYF. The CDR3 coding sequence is TGTGCCAGCAGCGCAAGAACAGGGGTGCACGGCACAGATACGCAGTATTTT.

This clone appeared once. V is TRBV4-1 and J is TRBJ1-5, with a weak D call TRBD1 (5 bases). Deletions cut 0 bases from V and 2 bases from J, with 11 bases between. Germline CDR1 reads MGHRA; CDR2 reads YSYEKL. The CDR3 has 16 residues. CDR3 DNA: TGCGCCAGCAGCCAAGATAGGGGTTTCGGCAATCAGCCCCAGCATTTT. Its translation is CASSQDRGFGNQPQHF.

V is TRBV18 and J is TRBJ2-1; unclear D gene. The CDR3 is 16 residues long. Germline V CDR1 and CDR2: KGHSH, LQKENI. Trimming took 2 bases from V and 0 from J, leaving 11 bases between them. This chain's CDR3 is CASSPASKSSYNEQFF. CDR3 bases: TGTGCCAGCTCACCAGCCTCTAAGAGCTCCTACAATGAGCAGTTCTTC.

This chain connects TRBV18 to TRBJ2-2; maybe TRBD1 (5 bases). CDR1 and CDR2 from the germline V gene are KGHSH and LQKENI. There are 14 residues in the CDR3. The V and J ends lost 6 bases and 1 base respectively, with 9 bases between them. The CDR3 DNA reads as TGTGCCAGCTCGCAAGGACAGAACACCGGGGAGCTGTTTTTT. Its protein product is CASSQGQNTGELFF.

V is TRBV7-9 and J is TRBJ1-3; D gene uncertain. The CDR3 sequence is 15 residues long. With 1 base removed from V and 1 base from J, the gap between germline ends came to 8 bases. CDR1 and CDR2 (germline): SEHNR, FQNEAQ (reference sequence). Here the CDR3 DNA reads TGTGCCAGCAGCTTAGGGGTCGGATCTGGAAACACCATATATTTT. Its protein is CASSLGVGSGNTIYF.

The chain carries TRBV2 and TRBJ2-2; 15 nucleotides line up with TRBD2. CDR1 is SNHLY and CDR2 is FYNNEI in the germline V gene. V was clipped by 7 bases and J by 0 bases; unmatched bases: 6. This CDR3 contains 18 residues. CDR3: CASTGGLAGGANTGELFF. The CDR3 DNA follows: TGTGCCAGCACCGGGGGACTAGCGGGAGGCGCGAACACCGGGGAGCTGTTTTTT.

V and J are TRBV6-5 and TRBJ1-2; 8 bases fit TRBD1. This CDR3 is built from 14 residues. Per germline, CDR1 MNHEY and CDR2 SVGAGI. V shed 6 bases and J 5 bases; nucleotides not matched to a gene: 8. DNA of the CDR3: TGTGCCAGCAGCCTGCGGACAGGGTGGTATGGCTACACCTTC. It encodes CASSLRTGWYGYTF.

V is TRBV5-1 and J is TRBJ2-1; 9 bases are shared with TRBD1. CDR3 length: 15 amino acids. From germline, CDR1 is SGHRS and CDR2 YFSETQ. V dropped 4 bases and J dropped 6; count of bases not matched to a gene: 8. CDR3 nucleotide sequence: TGCGCCAGCAGCCCGGACAGGGGAACCCTCAATGAGCAGTTCTTC. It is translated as CASSPDRGTLNEQFF.

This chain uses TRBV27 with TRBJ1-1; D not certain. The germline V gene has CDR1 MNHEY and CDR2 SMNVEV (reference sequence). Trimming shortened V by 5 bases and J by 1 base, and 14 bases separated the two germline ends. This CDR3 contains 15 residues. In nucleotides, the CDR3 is TGTGCCAGCAGTCGGTGGACGGGAGGGAACACTGAAGCTTTCTTT. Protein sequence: CASSRWTGGNTEAFF.

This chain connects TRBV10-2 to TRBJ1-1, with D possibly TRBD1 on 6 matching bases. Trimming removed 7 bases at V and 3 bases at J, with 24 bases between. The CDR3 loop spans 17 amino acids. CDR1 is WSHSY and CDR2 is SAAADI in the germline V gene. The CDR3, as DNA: TGCGCCAGCACCAAGGGAGGGGGGGGAAATCGGTACACTGAAGCTTTCTTT. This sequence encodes CASTKGGGGNRYTEAFF.

The CDR3 DNA reads as TGCGCCAGCAGCTTGGACGGCCGGGCGGCTGGCACTGAAGCTTTCTTT. It is translated as CASSLDGRAAGTEAFF. J is TRBJ1-1 and V is TRBV5-1, with unresolved D. The CDR3 has 16 amino acids. Trimming removed 0 bases from V and 4 bases from J, with 16 bases in between. Germline loops: CDR1 SGHRS, CDR2 YFSETQ.

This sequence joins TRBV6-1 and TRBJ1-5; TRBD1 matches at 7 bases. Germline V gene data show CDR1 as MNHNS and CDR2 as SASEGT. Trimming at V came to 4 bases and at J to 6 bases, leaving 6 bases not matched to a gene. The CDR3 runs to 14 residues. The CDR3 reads CASSVPGGTQPQHF. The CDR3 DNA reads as TGTGCCAGCAGTGTTCCAGGGGGGACTCAGCCCCAGCATTTT.

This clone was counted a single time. CDR3 bases: TGTGCCAGCAGTTTCCGAGGCCTTCAGGGGGCAGATACGCAGTATTTT. Translating it yields CASSFRGLQGADTQYF. This chain joins TRBV25-1 and TRBJ2-3; 7 positions agree with TRBD1. This CDR3 region has 16 residues. The ends lost 5 bases at V and 4 bases at J; junction bases unmatched: 12. Germline V gene data show CDR1 as MGHDK and CDR2 as SYGVNS.

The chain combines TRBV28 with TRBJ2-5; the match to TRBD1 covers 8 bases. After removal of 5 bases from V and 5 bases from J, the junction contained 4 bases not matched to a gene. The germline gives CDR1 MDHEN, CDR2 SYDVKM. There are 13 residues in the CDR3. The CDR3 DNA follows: TGTGCCAGCAGTGACAGGGGTCGGGAGACCCAGTACTTC. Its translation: CASSDRGRETQYF.

DNA of the CDR3: TGTGCCAGCAGCTTGGACAAGACCCAGTACTTC. Protein sequence: CASSLDKTQYF. V gene TRBV5-8 combines with J gene TRBJ2-5; no definite D call. The CDR3 is 11 amino acids. Trimming shortened V by 0 bases and J by 6 bases, and 3 bases separated the two germline ends. Germline loops: CDR1 SGHTS, CDR2 YDEGEE.